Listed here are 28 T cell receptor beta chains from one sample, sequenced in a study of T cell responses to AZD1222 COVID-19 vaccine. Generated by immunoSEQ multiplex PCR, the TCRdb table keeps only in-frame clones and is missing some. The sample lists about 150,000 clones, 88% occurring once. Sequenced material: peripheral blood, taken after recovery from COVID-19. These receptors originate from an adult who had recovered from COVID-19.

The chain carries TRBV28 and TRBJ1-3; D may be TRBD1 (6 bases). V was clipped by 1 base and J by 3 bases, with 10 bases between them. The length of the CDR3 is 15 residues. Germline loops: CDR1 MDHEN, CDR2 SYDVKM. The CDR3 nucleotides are TGTGCCAGCAGTTTATCGGGGGGCGGTGGAAACACCATATATTTT. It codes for CASSLSGGGGNTIYF.

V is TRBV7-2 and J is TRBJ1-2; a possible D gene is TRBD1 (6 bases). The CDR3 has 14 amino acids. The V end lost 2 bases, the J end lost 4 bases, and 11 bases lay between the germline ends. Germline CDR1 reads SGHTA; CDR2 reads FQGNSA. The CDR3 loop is CASSLRGASYGYTF. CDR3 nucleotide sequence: TGTGCCAGCAGCTTACGGGGGGCGAGCTATGGCTACACCTTC.

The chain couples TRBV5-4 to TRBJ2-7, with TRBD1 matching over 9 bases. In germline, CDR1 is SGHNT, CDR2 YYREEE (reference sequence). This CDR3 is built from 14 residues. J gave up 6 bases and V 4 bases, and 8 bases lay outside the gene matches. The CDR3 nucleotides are TGTGCCAGCAGCAGACCGGGACAGGGTCCCGAGCAGTACTTC. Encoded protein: CASSRPGQGPEQYF.

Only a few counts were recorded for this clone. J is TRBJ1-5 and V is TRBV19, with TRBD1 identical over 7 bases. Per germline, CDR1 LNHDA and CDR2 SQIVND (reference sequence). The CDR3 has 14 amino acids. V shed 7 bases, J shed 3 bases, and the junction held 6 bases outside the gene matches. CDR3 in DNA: TGTGCCAGTACAGAAGGACAGGTCAATCAGCCCCAGCATTTT. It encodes CASTEGQVNQPQHF.

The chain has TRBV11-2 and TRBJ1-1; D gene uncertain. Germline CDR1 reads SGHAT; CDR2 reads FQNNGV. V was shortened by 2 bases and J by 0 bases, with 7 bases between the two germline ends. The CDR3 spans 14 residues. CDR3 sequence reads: CASSLLALNTEAFF. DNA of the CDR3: TGTGCCAGCAGCTTATTAGCTTTGAACACTGAAGCTTTCTTT.

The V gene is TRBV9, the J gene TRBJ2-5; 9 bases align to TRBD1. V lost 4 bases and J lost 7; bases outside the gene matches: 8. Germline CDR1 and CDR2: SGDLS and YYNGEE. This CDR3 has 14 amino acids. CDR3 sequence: CASSPGQGWGTQYF. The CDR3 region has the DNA TGTGCCAGCAGCCCGGGACAGGGTTGGGGGACCCAGTACTTC.

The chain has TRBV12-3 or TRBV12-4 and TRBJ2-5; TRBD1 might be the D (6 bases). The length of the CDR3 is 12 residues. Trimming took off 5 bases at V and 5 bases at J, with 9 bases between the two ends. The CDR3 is CASSTGRETQYF. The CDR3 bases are TGTGCCAGCAGTACAGGGCGCGAGACCCAGTACTTC.

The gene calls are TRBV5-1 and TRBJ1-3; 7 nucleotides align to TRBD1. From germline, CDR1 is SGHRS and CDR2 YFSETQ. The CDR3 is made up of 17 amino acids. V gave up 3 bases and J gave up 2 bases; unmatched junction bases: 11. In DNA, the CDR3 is TGCGCCAGCAGCTCTACAGGGGTCGAGAAGACTGGAAACACCATATATTTT. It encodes CASSSTGVEKTGNTIYF.

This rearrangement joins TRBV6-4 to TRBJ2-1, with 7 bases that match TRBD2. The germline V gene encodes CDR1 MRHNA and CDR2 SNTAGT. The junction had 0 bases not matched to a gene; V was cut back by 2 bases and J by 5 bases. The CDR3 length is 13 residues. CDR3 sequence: CASSDGTNNEQFF. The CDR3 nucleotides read TGTGCCAGCAGTGACGGGACTAACAATGAGCAGTTCTTC.

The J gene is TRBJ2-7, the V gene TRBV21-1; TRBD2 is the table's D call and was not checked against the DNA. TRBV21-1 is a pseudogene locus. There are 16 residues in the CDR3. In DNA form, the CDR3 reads TGTGCCAGCAGCACACTCCTATGGGGGGGGTCCTACGAGCAGTACTTC. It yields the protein CASSTLLWGGSYEQYF.

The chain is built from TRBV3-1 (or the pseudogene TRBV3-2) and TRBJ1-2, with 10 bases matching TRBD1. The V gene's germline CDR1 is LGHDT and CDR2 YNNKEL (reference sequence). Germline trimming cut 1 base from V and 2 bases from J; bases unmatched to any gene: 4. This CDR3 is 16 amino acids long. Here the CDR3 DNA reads TGTGCCAGCAGCCAAGCTACGGGACAGGGGAACTATGGCTACACCTTC. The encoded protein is CASSQATGQGNYGYTF.

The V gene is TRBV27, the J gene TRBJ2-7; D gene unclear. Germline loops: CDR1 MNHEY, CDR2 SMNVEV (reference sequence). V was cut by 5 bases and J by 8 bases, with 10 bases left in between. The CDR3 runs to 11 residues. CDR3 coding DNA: TGTGCCAGCAGTCCGGGTATCAAGCAGTACTTC. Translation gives CASSPGIKQYF.

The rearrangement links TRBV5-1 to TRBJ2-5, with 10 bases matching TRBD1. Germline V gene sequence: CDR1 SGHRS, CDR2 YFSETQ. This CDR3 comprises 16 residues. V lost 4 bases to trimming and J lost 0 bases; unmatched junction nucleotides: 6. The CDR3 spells CASSGGTGADQETQYF. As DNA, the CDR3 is TGCGCCAGCAGCGGAGGGACAGGGGCCGACCAAGAGACCCAGTACTTC.

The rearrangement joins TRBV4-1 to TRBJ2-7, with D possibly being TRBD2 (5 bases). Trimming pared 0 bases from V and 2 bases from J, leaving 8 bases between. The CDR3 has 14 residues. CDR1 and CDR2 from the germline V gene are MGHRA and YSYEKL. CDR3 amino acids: CASSQEALAYEQYF. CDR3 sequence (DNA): TGCGCCAGCAGCCAAGAAGCACTAGCCTACGAGCAGTACTTC.

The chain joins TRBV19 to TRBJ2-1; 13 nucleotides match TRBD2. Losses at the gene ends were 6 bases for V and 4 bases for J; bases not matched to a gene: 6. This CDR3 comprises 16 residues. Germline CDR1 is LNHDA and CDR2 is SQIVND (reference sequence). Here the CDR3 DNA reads TGTGCCAGTAGAGAACTAGCGGGAGGGGGGTACAATGAGCAGTTCTTC. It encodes CASRELAGGGYNEQFF.

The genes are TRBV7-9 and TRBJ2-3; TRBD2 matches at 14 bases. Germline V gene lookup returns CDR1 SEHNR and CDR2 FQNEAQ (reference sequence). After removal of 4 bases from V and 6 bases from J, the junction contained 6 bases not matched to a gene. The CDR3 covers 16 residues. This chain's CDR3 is CASSSGLAGEADTQYF. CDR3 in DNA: TGTGCCAGCAGCTCGGGACTAGCGGGAGAGGCTGATACGCAGTATTTT.

The DNA of the CDR3 is TGTGCCAGCAGTTACGCAACAGGGGCCTATTCACCCCTCCACTTT. Protein sequence: CASSYATGAYSPLHF. The rearrangement links TRBV6-2 or TRBV6-3 to TRBJ1-6, with TRBD1 identical over 7 bases. V dropped 2 bases and J dropped 8; count of bases not matched to a gene: 6. The germline V gene has CDR1 MNHEY and CDR2 SVGEGT. The CDR3 is made up of 15 amino acids.

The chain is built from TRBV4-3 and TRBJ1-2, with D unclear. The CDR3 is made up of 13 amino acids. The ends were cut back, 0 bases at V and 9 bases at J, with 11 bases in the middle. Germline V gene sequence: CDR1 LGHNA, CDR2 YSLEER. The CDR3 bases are TGCGCCAGCAGCCAAGAGTCGGGTTTGAGCTACACCTTC. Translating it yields CASSQESGLSYTF.

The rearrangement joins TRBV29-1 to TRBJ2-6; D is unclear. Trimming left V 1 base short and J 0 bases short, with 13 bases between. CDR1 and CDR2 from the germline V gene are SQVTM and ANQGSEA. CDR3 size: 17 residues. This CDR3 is CSVEGSSDSSGANVLTF. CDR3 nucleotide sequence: TGCAGCGTTGAAGGGAGCTCCGATAGCTCTGGGGCCAACGTCCTGACTTTC. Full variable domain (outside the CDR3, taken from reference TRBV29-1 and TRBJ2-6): SAVISQKPSRDICQRGTSLTIQCQVDSQVTMMFWYRQQPGQSLTLIATANQGSEATYESGFVIDKFPISRPNLTFSTLTVSNMSPEDSSIYLCSVEGSSDSSGANVLTFGAGSRLTVL.

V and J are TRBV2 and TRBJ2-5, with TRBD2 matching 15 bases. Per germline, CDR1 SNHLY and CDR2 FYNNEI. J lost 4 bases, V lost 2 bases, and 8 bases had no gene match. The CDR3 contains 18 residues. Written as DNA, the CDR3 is TGTGCCAGCAGTGAAATCGGGACTAGCGGGGGGAGGGGAGAGACCCAGTACTTC. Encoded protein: CASSEIGTSGGRGETQYF.

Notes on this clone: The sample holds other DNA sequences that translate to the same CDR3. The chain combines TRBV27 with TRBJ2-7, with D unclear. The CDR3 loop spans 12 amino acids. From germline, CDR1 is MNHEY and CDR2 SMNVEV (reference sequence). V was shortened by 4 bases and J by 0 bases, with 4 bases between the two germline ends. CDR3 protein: CASSSSSYEQYF. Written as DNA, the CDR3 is TGTGCCAGCAGTTCGAGCTCCTACGAGCAGTACTTC.

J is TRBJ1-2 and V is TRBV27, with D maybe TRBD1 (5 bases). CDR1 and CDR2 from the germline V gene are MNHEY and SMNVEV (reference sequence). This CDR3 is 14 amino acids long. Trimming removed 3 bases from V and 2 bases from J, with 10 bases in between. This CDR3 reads CASSFRRANYGYTF. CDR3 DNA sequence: TGTGCCAGCAGTTTTCGCAGGGCGAACTATGGCTACACCTTC.

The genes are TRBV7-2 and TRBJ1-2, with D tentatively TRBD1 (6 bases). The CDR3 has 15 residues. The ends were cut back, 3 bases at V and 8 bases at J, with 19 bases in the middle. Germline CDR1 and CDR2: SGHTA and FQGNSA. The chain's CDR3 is CASSFTGFASLGYTF. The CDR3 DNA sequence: TGTGCCAGCAGCTTCACAGGGTTCGCCTCGTTGGGCTACACCTTC.

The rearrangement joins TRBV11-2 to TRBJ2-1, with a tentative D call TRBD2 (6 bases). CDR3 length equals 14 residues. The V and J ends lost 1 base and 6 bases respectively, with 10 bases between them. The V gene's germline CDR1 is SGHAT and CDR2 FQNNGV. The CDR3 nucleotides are TGTGCCAGCAGCTTAGCGGGAGTGGTCAATGAGCAGTTCTTC. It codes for CASSLAGVVNEQFF.

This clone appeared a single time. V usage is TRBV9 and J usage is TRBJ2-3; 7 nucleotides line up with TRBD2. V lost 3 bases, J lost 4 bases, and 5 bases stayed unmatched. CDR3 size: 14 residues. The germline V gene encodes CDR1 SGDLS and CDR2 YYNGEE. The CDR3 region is CASSGLAGADTQYF. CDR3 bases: TGTGCCAGCAGCGGCTTAGCGGGTGCAGATACGCAGTATTTT.

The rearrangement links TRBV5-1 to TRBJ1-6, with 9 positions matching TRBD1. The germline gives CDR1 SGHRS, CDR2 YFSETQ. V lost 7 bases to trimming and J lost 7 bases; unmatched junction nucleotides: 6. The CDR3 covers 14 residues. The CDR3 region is CASSTGGANSPLHF. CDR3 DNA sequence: TGCGCCAGCTCGACAGGGGGTGCCAATTCACCCCTCCACTTT.

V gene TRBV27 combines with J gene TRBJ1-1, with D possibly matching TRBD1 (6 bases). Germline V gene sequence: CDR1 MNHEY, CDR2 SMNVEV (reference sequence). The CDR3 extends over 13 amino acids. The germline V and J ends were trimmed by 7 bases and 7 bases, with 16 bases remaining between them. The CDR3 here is CASTRGGLGEAFF. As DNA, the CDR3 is TGTGCCAGCACCAGAGGGGGGTTGGGTGAAGCTTTCTTT.

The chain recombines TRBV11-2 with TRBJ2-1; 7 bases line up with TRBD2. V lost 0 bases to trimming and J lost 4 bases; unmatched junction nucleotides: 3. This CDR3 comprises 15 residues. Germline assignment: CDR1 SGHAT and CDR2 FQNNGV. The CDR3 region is CASSLESGAYNEQFF. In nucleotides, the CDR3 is TGTGCCAGCAGCTTAGAGAGCGGGGCTTACAATGAGCAGTTCTTC.